These 29 T cell receptor beta chains were sequenced from one sample in a study of cytomegalovirus exposure and HLA in healthy donors. Amplification used 60 Vbeta primers and 13 Jbeta primers. Sequencing used immunoSEQ multiplex PCR; TCRdb keeps in-frame clones, though not all of them. The sample has about 140,000 clones; roughly 80% are singletons. The sequenced sample was PBMCs. These receptor sequences come from a woman between 45 and 65 years old in good health and CMV-seropositive.

The chain couples TRBV6-6 to TRBJ1-3, with D possibly matching TRBD1 (5 bases). Germline loops: CDR1 MNHNY, CDR2 SVGAGI (reference sequence). The CDR3 length is 16 residues. V was cut by 0 bases and J by 7 bases, with 16 bases left in between. DNA of the CDR3: TGTGCCAGCAGTTACTCGGTCGGGGGATTAGGGAACACCATATATTTT. Protein product: CASSYSVGGLGNTIYF.

The chain has TRBV5-1 and TRBJ1-2, with D possibly being TRBD1 (6 bases). Looked up from germline, CDR1 is SGHRS and CDR2 is YFSETQ. CDR3 length: 13 residues. V was trimmed by 5 bases and J by 4 bases, leaving 12 bases between them. The CDR3 loop reads CASRPDRSYGYTF. CDR3 DNA: TGCGCCAGCAGACCAGACAGGTCCTATGGCTACACCTTC.

This clone came up once. The V gene is TRBV28, the J gene TRBJ2-1; possibly TRBD1 for D (6 bases). Trimming pared 4 bases from V and 3 bases from J, leaving 10 bases between. The CDR3 has 14 amino acids. The V gene's germline CDR1 is MDHEN and CDR2 SYDVKM. Here the CDR3 DNA reads TGTGCCAGCAGTTCCCCAGGGGACTACAATGAGCAGTTCTTC. Translation: CASSSPGDYNEQFF.

This chain joins TRBV9 and TRBJ2-7; D remains ambiguous. V was shortened by 0 bases and J by 0 bases, with 7 bases between the two germline ends. In germline, CDR1 is SGDLS, CDR2 YYNGEE. This CDR3 is 14 amino acids long. The CDR3 here is CASSVGLYSYEQYF. The CDR3 coding sequence is TGTGCCAGCAGCGTAGGACTCTACTCCTACGAGCAGTACTTC. The full variable domain, rest sourced from reference TRBV9 and TRBJ2-7, is DSGVTQTPKHLITATGQRVTLRCSPRSGDLSVYWYQQSLDQGLQFLIQYYNGEERAKGNILERFSAQQFPDLHSELNLSSLELGDSALYFCASSVGLYSYEQYFGPGTRLTVT.

The rearrangement links TRBV6-5 to TRBJ1-6; D is unclear. The CDR3 is 16 amino acids. CDR1 and CDR2 (germline): MNHEY, SVGAGI. The germline V and J ends were trimmed by 3 bases and 9 bases, with 18 bases remaining between them. CDR3 coding DNA: TGTGCCAGCAGTTATTTGGTGCGAGGGCTGGGTTCACCCCTCCACTTT. This sequence encodes CASSYLVRGLGSPLHF.

The chain combines TRBV5-1 with TRBJ2-1; D possibly corresponds to TRBD1 (6 bases). The CDR3 covers 16 residues. The V end was cut by 0 bases, the J end by 0 bases, with 10 bases between. Germline V gene lookup returns CDR1 SGHRS and CDR2 YFSETQ. The CDR3 region has the DNA TGCGCCAGCAGCTTGGTACAGGGAAGCTCCTACAATGAGCAGTTCTTC. It encodes CASSLVQGSSYNEQFF.

DNA for the CDR3: TGTGCCAGCAGCTTAATGGTTGGTCGCGGTGGATACGGGGAGCTGTTTTTT. This encodes CASSLMVGRGGYGELFF. This chain uses TRBV7-2 with TRBJ2-2; D gene ambiguous. In germline, CDR1 is SGHTA, CDR2 FQGNSA. This CDR3 is 17 amino acids long. Trimming took 2 bases from V and 7 from J, leaving 20 bases between them. Looking up the rest from reference TRBV7-2 and TRBJ2-2 gives the full variable domain: GAGVSQSPSNKVTEKGKDVELRCDPISGHTALYWYRQSLGQGLEFLIYFQGNSAPDKSGLPSDRFSAERTGGSVSTLTIQRTQQEDSAVYLCASSLMVGRGGYGELFFGEGSRLTVL.

The chain couples TRBV29-1 to TRBJ2-7; D gene unclear. The CDR3 totals 11 residues. Germline CDR1 reads SQVTM; CDR2 reads ANQGSEA. With 7 bases removed from V and 2 bases from J, the gap between germline ends came to 9 bases. CDR3 sequence reads: CSAGLPYEQYF. The CDR3 DNA sequence: TGCAGCGCCGGGTTGCCCTACGAGCAGTACTTC.

This clone was counted between two and nine times. This sample also contains other DNA sequences that code for the same CDR3. The chain links TRBV9 to TRBJ1-5; D perhaps matches TRBD1 (5 bases). The CDR3 extends over 15 amino acids. V was trimmed by 3 bases and J by 4 bases, leaving 14 bases between them. Germline V CDR1 and CDR2: SGDLS, YYNGEE. CDR3 protein: CASSADGQGNQPQHF. The CDR3 region has the DNA TGTGCCAGCAGCGCCGACGGGCAGGGTAATCAGCCCCAGCATTTT.

The V and J genes are TRBV5-1 and TRBJ2-7; D is possibly TRBD1 (6 bases). The germline CDR1 and CDR2 sequences are SGHRS and YFSETQ. The V gene lost 0 bases and the J gene lost 3 bases, with 13 bases spanning the gap. The CDR3 is 15 amino acids. The CDR3 protein is CASSLGDTGYYEQYF. CDR3 DNA: TGCGCCAGCAGCTTGGGGGACACCGGATACTACGAGCAGTACTTC.

The chain links TRBV19 to TRBJ1-5; D not resolved. The CDR3 runs to 16 residues. Trimming stripped 2 bases from V and 4 bases from J, with 15 bases between. Germline V gene data show CDR1 as LNHDA and CDR2 as SQIVND (reference sequence). The CDR3 here is CASSISFAGPNQPQHF. The DNA of the CDR3 is TGTGCCAGTAGTATATCCTTCGCCGGTCCGAATCAGCCCCAGCATTTT.

CDR3 in amino acids: CASSQIFSGSGETQYF. The CDR3 DNA reads TGTGCCAGCAGCCAAATCTTTAGCGGGAGTGGGGAGACCCAGTACTTC. The chain joins TRBV14 to TRBJ2-5; 9 bases fit TRBD2. The CDR3 runs 16 residues. V shed 2 bases, J shed 5 bases, and the junction held 9 bases outside the gene matches. Germline CDR1 is SGHDN and CDR2 is FVKESK.

This sequence joins TRBV7-8 and TRBJ2-1; D is uncertain. The V end lost 3 bases, the J end lost 2 bases, and 8 bases lay between the germline ends. The CDR3 spans 14 residues. From germline, CDR1 is SGHVS and CDR2 FQNEAQ. In DNA form, the CDR3 reads TGTGCCAGCAGCTTTTCCTACCCCTACAATGAGCAGTTCTTC. Translation gives CASSFSYPYNEQFF.

The chain is built from TRBV11-2 and TRBJ2-7; weak D call: TRBD1 (6 bases). This CDR3 is built from 14 residues. V was cut by 2 bases and J by 5 bases, with 13 bases left in between. Germline V gene lookup returns CDR1 SGHAT and CDR2 FQNNGV. This CDR3 is CASSLQGLGHEQYF. The CDR3 DNA is TGTGCCAGCAGCTTACAGGGGCTAGGTCACGAGCAGTACTTC. The whole variable domain, remainder taken from reference TRBV11-2 and TRBJ2-7, is EAGVAQSPRYKIIEKRQSVAFWCNPISGHATLYWYQQILGQGPKLLIQFQNNGVVDDSQLPKDRFSAERLKGVDSTLKIQPAKLEDSAVYLCASSLQGLGHEQYFGPGTRLTVT.

The CDR3 nucleotides are TGTGCCACCAGCAGAGATCGGGGGGGCTCGGGGGCCAACGTCCTGACTTTC. Amino acid sequence: CATSRDRGGSGANVLTF. This chain uses TRBV15 with TRBJ2-6, with TRBD2 identical over 8 bases. The CDR3 loop spans 17 amino acids. The junction had 5 bases not matched to a gene; V was cut back by 0 bases and J by 4 bases. In germline, CDR1 is LNHNV, CDR2 YYDKDF (reference sequence).

As DNA, the CDR3 is TGTGCCAGCAGTGAAAGACAGGGCTGGCAGCCCCAGCATTTT. It codes for CASSERQGWQPQHF. The gene calls are TRBV6-5 and TRBJ1-5; 7 bases are shared with TRBD1. The trim removed 5 bases at V and 7 bases at J, leaving 8 bases unmatched. This CDR3 has 14 amino acids. CDR1 and CDR2 from the germline V gene are MNHEY and SVGAGI.

The chain uses TRBV15 and TRBJ2-2; D might be TRBD2 (6 bases). This CDR3 is built from 19 residues. Germline V gene data show CDR1 as LNHNV and CDR2 as YYDKDF (reference sequence). Trimming removed 0 bases at V and 2 bases at J, with 19 bases between. CDR3 protein: CATSRDLDAGSVNTGELFF. DNA for the CDR3: TGTGCCACCAGCAGAGATTTGGATGCGGGATCCGTTAACACCGGGGAGCTGTTTTTT.

The V call is TRBV19, the J call TRBJ2-3, with TRBD2 matching 10 bases. This CDR3 region has 14 residues. Germline CDR1 reads LNHDA; CDR2 reads SQIVND (reference sequence). J was trimmed by 3 bases and V by 8 bases; bases with no gene match: 5. The CDR3 region is CASRRAGGTDTQYF. The CDR3 DNA sequence: TGTGCCAGTCGACGAGCGGGGGGGACAGATACGCAGTATTTT.

The V call is TRBV27, the J call TRBJ2-7; TRBD1 is a possible D gene (6 bases). The germline gives CDR1 MNHEY, CDR2 SMNVEV (reference sequence). Trimming pared 10 bases from V and 0 bases from J, leaving 10 bases between. The CDR3 loop spans 12 amino acids. The DNA for the CDR3 is TGTGCCACCGGACAGTTCTCCTACGAGCAGTACTTC. Translation: CATGQFSYEQYF.

The rearrangement links TRBV7-9 to TRBJ1-4, with 7 positions matching TRBD1. Germline CDR1 and CDR2: SEHNR and FQNEAQ (reference sequence). Trimming at V came to 4 bases and at J to 6 bases, leaving 2 bases not matched to a gene. The CDR3 loop spans 13 amino acids. This CDR3 reads CASSYRGDEKLFF. CDR3 coding DNA: TGTGCCAGCAGCTACAGGGGCGATGAAAAACTGTTTTTT.

The chain uses TRBV27 and TRBJ1-2, with D unclear. Germline values: CDR1 MNHEY, CDR2 SMNVEV (reference sequence). The CDR3 consists of 15 residues. The V end lost 4 bases, the J end lost 2 bases, and 14 bases lay between the germline ends. In DNA form, the CDR3 reads TGTGCCAGCAGTTGGGGAGGGAGGGCCAACTATGGCTACACCTTC. Its translation: CASSWGGRANYGYTF.

A single count supports this clone. The CDR3 DNA reads as TGTGCCAGCAGTTTAGAGGGGGCTGATCAGCCCCAGCATTTT. It codes for CASSLEGADQPQHF. The V gene is TRBV28, the J gene TRBJ1-5; TRBD1 aligns across 7 bases. This CDR3 comprises 14 residues. Germline CDR1 reads MDHEN; CDR2 reads SYDVKM. Unmatched junction bases numbered 3, after V lost 2 bases and J lost 5 bases.

For this clone: At one boundary the junction diverges from the germline segment, which might be a read error. The rearrangement uses TRBV11-2 and TRBJ2-4, with 9 bases that match TRBD2. Germline V CDR1 and CDR2: SGHAT, FQNNGV. This CDR3 is built from 17 residues. Here the CDR3 DNA reads TGTGCCAGCAGCTTAGGTAGCGGGGGTTTTGGGAGGAACAGTCAGTACTTC. This gives the protein CASSLGSGGFGRNSQYF.

CDR3 nucleotides: TGCGCCAGCAGCCAGGGCAGGGCCTACAATGAGCAGTTCTTC. This codes for CASSQGRAYNEQFF. The V and J genes are TRBV4-1 and TRBJ2-1; D perhaps matches TRBD1 (5 bases). Germline V gene sequence: CDR1 MGHRA, CDR2 YSYEKL. Trimming removed 3 bases at V and 2 bases at J, with 8 bases between. CDR3 length: 14 residues.

The V gene is TRBV23-1, the J gene TRBJ2-3; D is possibly TRBD1 (5 bases). TRBV23-1 is noted as an ORF with a role that remains uncertain. CDR3 length: 17 residues. V dropped 0 bases and J dropped 0 bases, with 13 bases sitting between them. The CDR3 sequence: CASSQSVKSGSTDTQYF. CDR3 bases: TGCGCCAGCAGTCAATCGGTGAAGTCAGGGAGCACAGATACGCAGTATTTT.

The J gene is TRBJ1-2, the V gene TRBV13; D is unclear. V was clipped by 0 bases and J by 4 bases, with 6 bases between them. Looked up from germline, CDR1 is PRHDT and CDR2 is FYEKMQ (reference sequence). The length of the CDR3 is 13 residues. The CDR3 loop reads CASSLGQSYGYTF. The CDR3 DNA is TGTGCCAGCAGCTTAGGACAGTCCTATGGCTACACCTTC.

The V gene is TRBV18, the J gene TRBJ2-1, with TRBD2 identical over 11 bases. V shed 0 bases and J 3 bases; nucleotides not matched to a gene: 1. CDR3 length: 16 residues. Germline CDR1 is KGHSH and CDR2 is LQKENI. CDR3 sequence reads: CASSPPGLADYNEQFF. Written as DNA, the CDR3 is TGTGCCAGCTCACCACCGGGACTAGCGGACTACAATGAGCAGTTCTTC.

Points on this clone: The same CDR3 also results from other DNA sequences found in this sample. Here the CDR3 reads CASSLGQGGEQYF. The CDR3 DNA reads as TGCGCCAGCAGCTTGGGACAGGGTGGCGAGCAGTACTTC. The chain is built from TRBV5-1 and TRBJ2-7; the match to TRBD1 covers 7 bases. CDR1 SGHRS and CDR2 YFSETQ come from the germline V gene. The CDR3 covers 13 residues. V trimming: 0 bases; J trimming: 6 bases; junction bases outside the gene matches: 3. The full variable domain, completed using reference TRBV5-1 and TRBJ2-7, is KAGVTQTPRYLIKTRGQQVTLSCSPISGHRSVSWYQQTPGQGLQFLFEYFSETQRNKGNFPGRFSGRQFSNSRSEMNVSTLELGDSALYLCASSLGQGGEQYFGPGTRLTVT.

The V and J genes are TRBV5-1 and TRBJ2-1; possible D gene TRBD2, 6 bases. The germline gives CDR1 SGHRS, CDR2 YFSETQ. Trimming took 4 bases from V and 7 from J, leaving 15 bases between them. The CDR3 sequence is 14 residues long. CDR3 sequence reads: CASSVAGGANEQFF. CDR3 DNA sequence: TGCGCCAGCAGCGTCGCGGGCGGGGCTAATGAGCAGTTCTTC.